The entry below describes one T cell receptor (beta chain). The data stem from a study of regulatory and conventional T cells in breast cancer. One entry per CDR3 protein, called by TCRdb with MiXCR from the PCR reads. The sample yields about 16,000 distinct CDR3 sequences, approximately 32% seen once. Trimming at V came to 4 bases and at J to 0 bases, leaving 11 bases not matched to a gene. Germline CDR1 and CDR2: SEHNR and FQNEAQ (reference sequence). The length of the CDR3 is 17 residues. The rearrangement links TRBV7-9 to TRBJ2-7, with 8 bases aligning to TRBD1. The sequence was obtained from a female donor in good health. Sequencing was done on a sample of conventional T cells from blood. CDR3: CASSYPPRTGNSYEQYF. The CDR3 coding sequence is TGTGCCAGCAGCTACCCCCCTAGGACAGGGAACTCCTACGAGCAGTACTTC.